These T cell receptor beta chains were read from a single sample in a study of T cells in Graves' hyperthyroidism and ophthalmopathy. TCRdb recomputed calls from the multiplex PCR reads with MiXCR, one row per CDR3 protein. The sample has hundreds of thousands of distinct CDR3 sequences, around 15% seen once. What was sequenced was blood. These receptors all come from a woman aged 18-35 years with Graves' hyperthyroidism. Each CDR3 is given with its conserved first and last residue. Fields, in order: J gene, clone size, V gene, D gene, CDR3 DNA, CDR3 protein. D genes are given only for firm matches. Part of the rows lack a size; the others show once, few, many or a class for expanded clones.

TRBJ2-1 | many | TRBV3-1 | TRBD1 | TGTGCCAGCAGCCGCGGACAGGGAAATGAGCAGTTCTTC | CASSRGQGNEQFF
TRBJ2-1 | . | TRBV12-3/TRBV12-4 | TRBD2 | TGTGCCAGCAGTTTCGGACTAGACACCAATGAGCAGTTCTTC | CASSFGLDTNEQFF
TRBJ2-7 | . | TRBV20-1 | . | TGCAGTGCTAGCCCCCGGGAGTCGGACGAGCAGTACTTC | CSASPRESDEQYF
TRBJ2-7 | many | TRBV11-2 | TRBD1 | TGTGCCAGCAGCGCCTTCATGGACAGGGAGTACGAGCAGTACTTC | CASSAFMDREYEQYF
TRBJ2-4 | many | TRBV12-3/TRBV12-4 | . | TGTGCCAGCAGTTTCGGGGATGGGGCCAAAAACATTCAGTACTTC | CASSFGDGAKNIQYF
TRBJ1-2 | few | TRBV5-4 | . | TGTGCCAGCAGCGAGGGGGTAGGGGGTTTAGTCTATGGCTACACCTTC | CASSEGVGGLVYGYTF
TRBJ2-6 | few | TRBV2 | . | TGTGCCAGCAGTGAAGCGACGGGGACTCCGAGAATTTCGACGGCCAACGTCCTGACTTTC | CASSEATGTPRISTANVLTF
TRBJ2-6 | many | TRBV28 | TRBD1 | TGTGCCAGCAGAGAAGGGACAGGTAACTCTGGGGCCAACGTCCTGACTTTC | CASREGTGNSGANVLTF
TRBJ2-7 | many | TRBV5-5 | . | TGTGCCAGCAGCTTGTGGCCGACCAGCGCCGAGCAGTACTTC | CASSLWPTSAEQYF
TRBJ2-5 | few | TRBV11-2 | . | TGTGCCAGCAGCAAACGCTGGGAGACCCAGTACTTC | CASSKRWETQYF
TRBJ1-6 | few | TRBV13 | . | TGTGCCAGCAGCCTCGGACCCCATTCACCCCTCCACTTT | CASSLGPHSPLHF
TRBJ2-3 | many | TRBV27 | . | TGTGCCAGCAGTGCCCAGGGACTGAAAACAGATACGCAGTATTTT | CASSAQGLKTDTQYF
TRBJ1-4 | many | TRBV24-1 | . | TGTGCCACCAGTCCACCTGATTTTGAAAAACTGTTTTTT | CATSPPDFEKLFF
TRBJ2-7 | few | TRBV4-1 | . | TGCGCCAGCAGCCAAGATACGGGGGGCCTAACCTACGAGCAGTACTTC | CASSQDTGGLTYEQYF
TRBJ1-1 | . | TRBV29-1 | . | TGCAGCGTTGAGGGGGTTGCTGAAGCTTTCTTT | CSVEGVAEAFF
TRBJ2-7 | few | TRBV20-1 | TRBD2 | TGCAGTGCTAGAGATCGGGAGGCCGTCTCCTACGAGCAGTACTTC | CSARDREAVSYEQYF
TRBJ2-3 | . | TRBV7-9 | . | TGTGCCAGCGGCTTGAAGGGAAGGGACACAGATACGCAGTATTTT | CASGLKGRDTDTQYF
TRBJ2-1 | . | TRBV2 | TRBD2 | TGTGCCAGTCAGACTAGCGGGCAATACAATGAGCAGTTCTTC | CASQTSGQYNEQFF
TRBJ1-6 | few | TRBV9 | . | TGTGCCAGCAGCCCGAGCGGATCGAGCTCCTATAATTCACCCCTCCACTTT | CASSPSGSSSYNSPLHF
TRBJ2-7 | few | TRBV27 | TRBD2 | TGTGCCAGCAGTTTGACGACTAGCGGGATTAGTTACGAGCAGTACTTC | CASSLTTSGISYEQYF
TRBJ2-3 | many | TRBV11-2 | . | TGTGCCAGCAGTATCACGCCCAGCACAGATACGCAGTATTTT | CASSITPSTDTQYF
TRBJ2-7 | few | TRBV20-1 | TRBD1 | TGCAGTGCTAGAGATACCGGGACAGGGAAATACGAGCAGTACTTC | CSARDTGTGKYEQYF
TRBJ2-7 | few | TRBV5-5 | . | TGTGCCAGCAGCTTGGACTATTTCTCCTACGAGCAGTACTTC | CASSLDYFSYEQYF
TRBJ1-6 | many | TRBV5-1 | . | TGCGCCAGCAGCTCGACGGTGATTAATTCACCCCTCCACTTT | CASSSTVINSPLHF
TRBJ2-7 | many | TRBV11-3 | . | TGTGCCAGCAGCTACAGTTGGGTCCCTTACGAGCAGTACTTC | CASSYSWVPYEQYF
TRBJ2-4 | . | TRBV19 | TRBD2 | TGTGCCAGTCGCGCGGGAGGGGGTAACATTCAGTACTTC | CASRAGGGNIQYF
TRBJ2-1 | . | TRBV4-3 | . | TGCGCCAGCAGCCAAGACCGGACTAGGGGGGGGGAGCAGTTCTTC | CASSQDRTRGGEQFF
TRBJ2-1 | few | TRBV18 | . | TGTGCCAGCTCACAATCAGGGGGGAATGAGCAGTTCTTC | CASSQSGGNEQFF
TRBJ2-3 | few | TRBV29-1 | . | TGCAGCGACCAGGCAGGGGGCACAGATACGCAGTATTTT | CSDQAGGTDTQYF
TRBJ2-3 | many | TRBV3-1 | TRBD2 | TGTGCCAGCAGTCAGCAGCGGGAGAGGAGCACAGATACGCAGTATTTT | CASSQQRERSTDTQYF
TRBJ1-5 | few | TRBV20-1 | . | TGCAGTGCTAGAGAAGGGACGGCTCAGCCCCAGCATTTT | CSAREGTAQPQHF
TRBJ1-3 | many | TRBV20-1 | TRBD1 | TGCAGTGCTAGAGAATACAGGGGCGGAAACACCATATATTTT | CSAREYRGGNTIYF
TRBJ1-2 | . | TRBV15 | . | TGTGCCACCAGCGCGCTTAACGGGGCCGCGATTAATGGCTACACCTTC | CATSALNGAAINGYTF
TRBJ2-2 | many | TRBV3-1 | . | TGTGCCAGCAGCCTTGTAGCGACTACGAGCGGGGAGCTGTTTTTT | CASSLVATTSGELFF
TRBJ2-1 | . | TRBV9 | . | TGTGCCAGCAGCGTAGCAGGACTGGAGACTAATGAGCAGTTCTTC | CASSVAGLETNEQFF
TRBJ2-3 | many | TRBV6-1 | TRBD2 | TGTGCCAGCAGTGACTTAGGACCTAGCGGGTCTGTAGATACGCAGTATTTT | CASSDLGPSGSVDTQYF
TRBJ2-7 | many | TRBV7-9 | TRBD2 | TGTGCCAGCAGCGGGACAAGCGGGAGTAGCTTCAACGAGCAGTACTTC | CASSGTSGSSFNEQYF
TRBJ2-7 | . | TRBV4-1 | TRBD2 | TGCGCCAGCAGCCAATTTTGGGGGATCGGACTAGCGGGAGTTCACGAGCAGTACTTC | CASSQFWGIGLAGVHEQYF
TRBJ2-7 | many | TRBV6-1 | TRBD2 | TGTGCCACCGCCCACGGGACTAGCGTAACCTACGAGCAGTACTTC | CATAHGTSVTYEQYF
TRBJ2-7 | many | TRBV2 | . | TGTGCCAGCAGTCCCGGGCCGGGACTTTACTCCTACGAGCAGTACTTC | CASSPGPGLYSYEQYF
TRBJ2-7 | many | TRBV30 | . | TGTGCCTGTTCCGGACGGGGGAATGGCTACGAGCAGTACTTC | CACSGRGNGYEQYF
TRBJ1-5 | many | TRBV20-1 | . | TGCAGTGCTAGAGAAACACCAAATCAGCCCCAGCATTTT | CSARETPNQPQHF
TRBJ2-4 | . | TRBV6-5 | . | TGTGCCAGCAGTTCACTAAGCGATCTAGCCAAAAACATTCAGTACTTC | CASSSLSDLAKNIQYF
TRBJ2-1 | few | TRBV4-1 | TRBD2 | TGCGCCAGCAGCCAAGATACCCTACTAGCGGGAGGGCCCGGCTCCTACAATGAGCAGTTCTTC | CASSQDTLLAGGPGSYNEQFF
TRBJ1-2 | many | TRBV4-2 | . | TGTGCCAGCAGCCAAGATGGGGACGGGGCTAACTATGGCTACACCTTC | CASSQDGDGANYGYTF
TRBJ2-3 | many | TRBV18 | . | TGTGCCAGCTCAGAGGGGAGCACAGATACGCAGTATTTT | CASSEGSTDTQYF
TRBJ2-7 | . | TRBV13 | . | TGTGCCAGCAGCTTAATGGTGGGAGTCGGCGAGCAGTACTTC | CASSLMVGVGEQYF